One sample yielded the 30 T cell receptor beta chains listed below, sequenced in a study of human T cells and chemical hapten exposure. As for time point: pre-sensitization, week 0. Treatment indicated: therapeutic diphenylcyclopropenone sensitization with weekly scalp DPC. Extraction yielded total RNA from whole blood (unfractionated). TCRdb reprocessed the RACE reads via MiXCR and lists one record per CDR3 protein. The table has 33,000 or so distinct CDR3 sequences, roughly 12% seen once. The material sequenced was whole blood, taken in connection with sensitization to the hapten diphenylcyclopropenone (DPC). All receptors come from a woman in her thirties or forties with alopecia areata. Some clones in this sample may be carry-over from other donors' samples.

This clonotype was found many times. The rearrangement uses TRBV12-3 or TRBV12-4 and TRBJ2-3; D unclear. The CDR3 length is 14 residues. Trimming cost V 1 base and J 2 bases, with 7 bases left between them. The CDR3 loop reads CASSLGQDTDTQYF. In DNA form, the CDR3 reads TGTGCCAGCAGTTTAGGCCAGGACACAGATACGCAGTATTTT.

The V and J genes are TRBV29-1 and TRBJ2-2; 7 bases fit TRBD1. Trimming took 7 bases from V and 5 from J; bases not matched to a gene: 10. CDR1 SQVTM and CDR2 ANQGSEA come from the germline V gene. The CDR3 is made up of 14 amino acids. Written as DNA, the CDR3 is TGCAGCGCGACCCCCGGACAGGCGACCGGGGAGCTGTTTTTT. Amino acids: CSATPGQATGELFF.

With regard to this clonotype: Possible read error: a much larger clone is one base away. The chain uses TRBV20-1 and TRBJ2-1, with 9 bases aligning to TRBD1. The CDR3 contains 15 residues. Germline V gene sequence: CDR1 DFQATT, CDR2 SNEGSKA (reference sequence). The CDR3 spells CGARDLQDRGNEQFF. In DNA form, the CDR3 reads TGCGGTGCTAGAGATTTGCAGGACAGGGGTAATGAGCAGTTCTTC.

The rearrangement links TRBV30 to TRBJ1-2; D not certain. Deletions cut 1 base from V and 3 bases from J, with 6 bases between. This CDR3 has 12 amino acids. Germline V gene lookup returns CDR1 GTSNPN and CDR2 SVGIG (reference sequence). The CDR3 coding sequence is TGTGCCTGGAGTGAGGCTCACTATGGCTACACCTTC. Translation gives CAWSEAHYGYTF.

This clonotype showed up just a few times. This chain joins TRBV9 and TRBJ2-1; D perhaps matches TRBD1 (6 bases). This CDR3 has 15 amino acids. The V end was cut by 1 base, the J end by 0 bases, with 8 bases between. Germline V CDR1 and CDR2: SGDLS, YYNGEE. The CDR3 spells CASSVTGLSYNEQFF. CDR3 coding DNA: TGTGCCAGCAGCGTAACAGGGCTCTCCTACAATGAGCAGTTCTTC.

The chain combines TRBV7-2 with TRBJ2-1; the D gene is possibly TRBD2 (6 bases). V was clipped by 5 bases and J by 7 bases, with 6 bases between them. This CDR3 comprises 11 residues. Germline V gives CDR1 SGHTA, CDR2 FQGNSA. CDR3 sequence (DNA): TGTGCCAGCAGCCGGGAGAATGAGCAGTTCTTC. This gives the protein CASSRENEQFF.

This clonotype was picked up many times. This sequence joins TRBV29-1 and TRBJ2-5; 9 bases are shared with TRBD1. The CDR3 is 13 amino acids. The V gene end was trimmed by 4 bases and the J gene end by 6 bases; junction bases not matched to a gene: 6. Germline V gene lookup returns CDR1 SQVTM and CDR2 ANQGSEA. The CDR3 is CSVVGQGIQTQYF. As DNA, the CDR3 is TGCAGCGTTGTTGGACAGGGGATCCAGACCCAGTACTTC.

V and J are TRBV7-8 and TRBJ2-3; unclear D gene. Germline-derived CDR1 and CDR2 are SGHVS and FQNEAQ. This CDR3 comprises 13 residues. V was clipped by 1 base and J by 5 bases, with 7 bases between them. In DNA form, the CDR3 reads TGTGCCAGCAGCTTAGTCCAGCAAGATACGCAGTATTTT. It is translated as CASSLVQQDTQYF.

This clonotype was recorded a few times. J is TRBJ2-5 and V is TRBV29-1; D is ambiguous. The germline gives CDR1 SQVTM, CDR2 ANQGSEA. This CDR3 region has 14 residues. Trimming removed 8 bases from V and 3 bases from J, with 19 bases in between. CDR3 coding DNA: TGCAGCCTCAAATTTGGCTACTTGAAAGAGACCCAGTACTTC. Residues: CSLKFGYLKETQYF.

This clonotype was counted many times. The chain employs TRBV6-6 and TRBJ2-7; 10 bases match TRBD1. V gave up 6 bases and J gave up 9 bases; unmatched junction bases: 2. There are 11 residues in the CDR3. CDR1 and CDR2 from the germline V gene are MNHNY and SVGAGI (reference sequence). CDR3 in amino acids: CASSDRGLQYF. The CDR3 region has the DNA TGTGCCAGCAGCGACAGGGGGCTGCAGTACTTC.

This clonotype was found many times. The V call is TRBV28, the J call TRBJ2-7, with 7 bases aligning to TRBD2. Germline lookup yields CDR1 MDHEN and CDR2 SYDVKM. After removal of 8 bases from V and 5 bases from J, the junction contained 9 bases not matched to a gene. CDR3 size: 13 residues. CDR3 loop: CASGVAGRDEQYF. The CDR3 DNA follows: TGTGCCAGCGGGGTAGCAGGGAGGGACGAGCAGTACTTC.

This clonotype was seen repeatedly, ten times or more. The chain is built from TRBV7-2 and TRBJ2-1; TRBD2 matches at 7 bases. V trimming: 4 bases; J trimming: 7 bases; junction bases outside the gene matches: 10. Germline CDR1 and CDR2: SGHTA and FQGNSA. The CDR3 has 15 amino acids. The CDR3 DNA is TGTGCCAGCAGCTCATCCGGGACTACTCGGAATGAGCAGTTCTTC. Translation: CASSSSGTTRNEQFF.

The sample holds many counts of this clonotype. The CDR3 sequence is CSVVRGTGFGETQYF. The DNA for the CDR3 is TGCAGCGTTGTAAGGGGAACAGGGTTTGGAGAGACCCAGTACTTC. V is TRBV29-1 and J is TRBJ2-5; TRBD1 might be the D (6 bases). The germline V and J ends were trimmed by 4 bases and 4 bases, with 19 bases remaining between them. There are 15 residues in the CDR3. Germline assignment: CDR1 SQVTM and CDR2 ANQGSEA.

V is TRBV6-2 or TRBV6-3 and J is TRBJ1-2, with D perhaps TRBD1 (5 bases). This CDR3 region has 13 residues. The V end lost 5 bases, the J end lost 1 base, and 8 bases lay between the germline ends. Looked up from germline, CDR1 is MNHEY and CDR2 is SVGEGT. In DNA form, the CDR3 reads TGTGCCAGCAGTCTCGACAGTAACTATGGCTACACCTTC. Protein sequence: CASSLDSNYGYTF.

This clonotype is categorized as medium-sized. The chain joins TRBV7-9 to TRBJ2-7; no firm D call. Germline CDR1 is SEHNR and CDR2 is FQNEAQ (reference sequence). There are 12 residues in the CDR3. V was pared by 0 bases and J by 3 bases, with 3 bases between. The CDR3 DNA follows: TGTGCCAGCAGCTTAGCAGACTACGAGCAGTACTTC. Protein product: CASSLADYEQYF. Drawing the rest from reference TRBV7-9 and TRBJ2-7, the complete variable domain is DTGVSQNPRHKITKRGQNVTFRCDPISEHNRLYWYRQTLGQGPEFLTYFQNEAQLEKSRLLSDRFSAERPKGSFSTLEIQRTEQGDSAMYLCASSLADYEQYFGPGTRLTVT.

This clonotype was observed many times. The V and J genes are TRBV20-1 and TRBJ2-1; D ambiguous. Looked up from germline, CDR1 is DFQATT and CDR2 is SNEGSKA (reference sequence). CDR3 size: 13 residues. Trimming left V 0 bases short and J 7 bases short, with 10 bases between. The CDR3 region is CSARDLAGNEQFF. DNA for the CDR3: TGCAGTGCTAGAGATCTGGCTGGGAATGAGCAGTTCTTC.

This clonotype was recorded at least ten times. J is TRBJ2-1 and V is TRBV7-9, with 9 bases that match TRBD2. V shed 1 base and J 4 bases; nucleotides not matched to a gene: 8. CDR3 length equals 17 residues. Germline assignment: CDR1 SEHNR and CDR2 FQNEAQ (reference sequence). Written as DNA, the CDR3 is TGTGCCAGCAGCTTAGGGGGGCGACTAGCGGAGTACAATGAGCAGTTCTTC. Residues: CASSLGGRLAEYNEQFF.

This clonotype was recorded many times. CDR3 protein: CASSAGAFTDTQYF. In DNA form, the CDR3 reads TGTGCCAGCAGCGCAGGGGCATTCACAGATACGCAGTATTTT. J is TRBJ2-3 and V is TRBV2, with D perhaps TRBD1 (6 bases). This CDR3 has 14 residues. V dropped 6 bases and J dropped 2 bases, with 12 bases sitting between them. CDR1 is SNHLY, CDR2 FYNNEI, per germline.

The sample holds many counts of this clonotype. The chain combines TRBV12-5 with TRBJ1-2; a weak D match, TRBD1 (6 bases). The CDR3 is 15 residues long. Per germline, CDR1 LGHNT and CDR2 FRNRAP. V dropped 5 bases and J dropped 2 bases, with 15 bases sitting between them. The CDR3 spells CASGAGGGWNYGYTF. In DNA, the CDR3 is TGTGCTAGTGGTGCCGGGGGGGGCTGGAACTATGGCTACACCTTC.

A few counts support this clonotype. The V call is TRBV7-2, the J call TRBJ1-1; D remains ambiguous. Germline V CDR1 and CDR2: SGHTA, FQGNSA. V lost 3 bases, J lost 4 bases, and 12 bases lay in between. This CDR3 has 14 amino acids. CDR3 bases: TGTGCCAGCAGCTTCTTTCTCACGGGCACTGAAGCTTTCTTT. Translated: CASSFFLTGTEAFF.

This clonotype was observed many times. This chain joins TRBV29-1 and TRBJ2-1; maybe TRBD2 (5 bases). The CDR3 sequence is 12 residues long. In germline, CDR1 is SQVTM, CDR2 ANQGSEA. The V end was cut by 7 bases, the J end by 4 bases, with 11 bases between. The CDR3 nucleotides read TGCAGCGCACGGGATCCTTACAATGAGCAGTTCTTC. Its protein is CSARDPYNEQFF.

The chain has TRBV27 and TRBJ1-6, with D hard to call. The CDR3 is 16 residues long. CDR1 and CDR2 from the germline V gene are MNHEY and SMNVEV (reference sequence). V lost 2 bases to trimming and J lost 7 bases, with 15 bases between them. The DNA for the CDR3 is TGTGCCAGCAGTTTACTGGCAGGCGGGAGGAATTCACCCCTCCACTTT. It yields the protein CASSLLAGGRNSPLHF.

This clonotype was observed a handful of times. J is TRBJ2-7 and V is TRBV4-1; TRBD1 or TRBD2 may be the D gene (5 bases each). The CDR3 is 14 residues long. Per germline, CDR1 MGHRA and CDR2 YSYEKL. V lost 1 base to trimming and J lost 12 bases, with 19 bases between them. The CDR3 region is CASSQVDPGTPLYF. As DNA, the CDR3 is TGCGCCAGCAGCCAAGTGGACCCCGGGACCCCGCTGTACTTC.

This clonotype was counted at least ten times. The chain joins TRBV10-3 to TRBJ2-3; TRBD2 is a possible D gene (5 bases). CDR3 length equals 13 residues. CDR1 is ENHRY, CDR2 SYGVKD, per germline. The germline V and J ends were trimmed by 6 bases and 0 bases, with 7 bases remaining between them. This chain's CDR3 is CAIRGGSTDTQYF. CDR3 nucleotides: TGTGCCATCAGAGGCGGGAGCACAGATACGCAGTATTTT.

In its sample, this clonotype was seen once. The V gene is TRBV11-2, the J gene TRBJ2-1; possibly TRBD2 for D (7 bases). The V gene lost 9 bases and the J gene lost 8 bases, with 23 bases spanning the gap. This CDR3 is 15 amino acids long. Germline loops: CDR1 SGHAT, CDR2 FQNNGV. The CDR3 region has the DNA TGTGCCAGTCCGGGGGGCTTCCCGGGCAATGATGAGCAGTTCTTC. This translates into CASPGGFPGNDEQFF.

This clonotype showed up just a few times. The chain is built from TRBV7-9 and TRBJ1-1, with a tentative D call TRBD1 (6 bases). Trimming left V 1 base short and J 4 bases short, with 13 bases between. This CDR3 is built from 15 residues. CDR1 and CDR2 (germline): SEHNR, FQNEAQ (reference sequence). CDR3 DNA: TGTGCCAGCAGCTTAGTGCGGGGGGCTGGCACTGAAGCTTTCTTT. This sequence encodes CASSLVRGAGTEAFF.

This clonotype was observed a handful of times. This chain connects TRBV3-1 to TRBJ1-1; no definite D call. This CDR3 contains 13 residues. The V gene lost 2 bases and the J gene lost 8 bases, with 12 bases spanning the gap. Germline V gene lookup returns CDR1 LGHDT and CDR2 YNNKEL (reference sequence). The CDR3 region has the DNA TGTGCCAGCAGCCAAAGCCCCTCTTCCGAAGCTTTCTTT. Translated: CASSQSPSSEAFF.

The chain links TRBV30 to TRBJ2-1; 8 bases are a match to TRBD2. This CDR3 is 14 amino acids long. The J segment lost 8 bases and the V segment lost 3 bases, leaving 9 bases of the junction unmatched. The germline gives CDR1 GTSNPN, CDR2 SVGIG (reference sequence). The CDR3 coding sequence is TGTGCCTGGAGCAGACTAGCGAAGGGCCATGAGCAGTTCTTC. It encodes CAWSRLAKGHEQFF.

The rearrangement uses TRBV2 and TRBJ2-1; D not resolved. Germline V gene data show CDR1 as SNHLY and CDR2 as FYNNEI. The V gene lost 4 bases and the J gene lost 4 bases, with 2 bases spanning the gap. The length of the CDR3 is 11 residues. DNA of the CDR3: TGTGCCAGCAGTGTTTACAATGAGCAGTTCTTC. Its protein product is CASSVYNEQFF.

This clonotype was observed at least ten times. The chain uses TRBV6-2 or TRBV6-3 and TRBJ1-5; weak D call: TRBD1 (5 bases). Germline-derived CDR1 and CDR2 are MNHEY and SVGEGT. V was trimmed by 2 bases and J by 0 bases, leaving 11 bases between them. This CDR3 has 16 residues. The CDR3 region has the DNA TGTGCCAGCAGTTACGACAGCTACTATAGCAATCAGCCCCAGCATTTT. Its translation is CASSYDSYYSNQPQHF.